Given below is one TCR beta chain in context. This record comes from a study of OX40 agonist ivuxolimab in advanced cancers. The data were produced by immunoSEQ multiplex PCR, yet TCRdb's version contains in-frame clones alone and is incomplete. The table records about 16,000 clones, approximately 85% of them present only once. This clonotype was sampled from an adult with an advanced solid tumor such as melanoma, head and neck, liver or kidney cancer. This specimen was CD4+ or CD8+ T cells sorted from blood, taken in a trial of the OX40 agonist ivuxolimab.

The DNA of the CDR3 is TGTGCCAGCAGCTCGGGACTAGCGGGAGGGTCAGATACGCAGTATTTT. This codes for CASSSGLAGGSDTQYF. This chain links TRBV7-6 with TRBJ2-3; 16 bases are a match to TRBD2. The V segment lost 4 bases and the J segment 4 bases; nucleotides outside the gene matches: 2. Looked up from germline, CDR1 is SGHVS and CDR2 is FNYEAQ. This CDR3 spans 16 amino acids.